Sequencing of this T cell receptor beta chain was carried out in a study of vaccination and CD4 T cells after COVID-19. Study-wide context: The convalescents included six males and four females, and among them two were Hispanic while seven were Caucasian.

Treatment in this sample: roughly 10-day PBMC culture with coronavirus spike peptide pools or control peptides (ViraFEST assay). Those CD4+ T cells from the unexposed donor predate the COVID-19 pandemic (2011-2018). After expanding antigen-specific T cells with peptide pools, ViraFEST sequenced their TCRs. The study's findings and limits: Relatively few convalescent patients and no early post-infection timepoints were analyzed.

This CDR3 comprises 15 residues. Germline loops: CDR1 SEHNR, CDR2 FQNEAQ (reference sequence). V dropped 5 bases and J dropped 0; count of bases not matched to a gene: 2. An Oncomine TCR Beta short-read assay was used to sequence the DNA from cultured CD4+ T cells. Genomic DNA was taken out of cultured CD4+ T cells by extraction. TCRdb re-called the PCR reads through MiXCR, storing one row per CDR3 protein. The sample lists roughly 8,000 distinct CDR3 sequences, roughly 40% seen once, with roughly 19% in the top ten. This clonotype was recorded a few times. Its antigen is undetermined. Sequencing was done on a sample of CD4+ T cells from blood, cultured in vitro. The chain links TRBV7-9 to TRBJ2-3; 10 bases match TRBD2. The receptor was isolated from a human donor in good health. The CDR3 coding sequence is TGTGCCAGCAGCCCTAGCGGGGGTAGCACAGATACGCAGTATTTT. Translating it yields CASSPSGGSTDTQYF. Full variable domain (missing parts from reference TRBV7-9 and TRBJ2-3): DTGVSQNPRHKITKRGQNVTFRCDPISEHNRLYWYRQTLGQGPEFLTYFQNEAQLEKSRLLSDRFSAERPKGSFSTLEIQRTEQGDSAMYLCASSPSGGSTDTQYFGPGTRLTVL.